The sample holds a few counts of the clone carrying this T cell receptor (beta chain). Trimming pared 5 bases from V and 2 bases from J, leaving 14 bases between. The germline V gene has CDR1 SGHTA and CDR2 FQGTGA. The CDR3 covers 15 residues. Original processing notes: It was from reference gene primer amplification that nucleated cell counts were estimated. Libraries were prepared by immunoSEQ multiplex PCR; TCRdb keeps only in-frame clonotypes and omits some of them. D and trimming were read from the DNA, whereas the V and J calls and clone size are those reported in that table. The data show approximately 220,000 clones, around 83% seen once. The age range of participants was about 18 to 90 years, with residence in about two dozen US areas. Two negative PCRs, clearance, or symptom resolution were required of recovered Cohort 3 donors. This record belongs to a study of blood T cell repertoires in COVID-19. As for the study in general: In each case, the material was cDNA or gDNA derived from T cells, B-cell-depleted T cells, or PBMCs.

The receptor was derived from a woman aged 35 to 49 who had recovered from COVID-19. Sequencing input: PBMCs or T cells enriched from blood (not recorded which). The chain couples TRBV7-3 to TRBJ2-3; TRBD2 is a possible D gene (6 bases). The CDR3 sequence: CASSPRDSYTDTQYF. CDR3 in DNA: TGTGCCAGCAGCCCACGGGACTCCTACACAGATACGCAGTATTTT.